One and the same sample provided the 32 T cell receptor beta chains below, sequenced in a study of CD8 T cells in Susac syndrome. Random hexamers were used to reverse transcribe an amount of roughly 0.45 to 1 ug RNA. TCRdb re-analysed the immunoSEQ multiplex PCR reads in MiXCR, keeping a single row per CDR3 protein. The sample records 170,000 or so distinct CDR3 sequences, roughly 92% being singletons. The sample was CD4+ T cells from PBMCs. These TCRs come from a human donor with multiple sclerosis.

The gene calls are TRBV7-7 and TRBJ2-3; D is uncertain. The CDR3 is 15 amino acids. V was cut by 2 bases and J by 0 bases, with 9 bases left in between. The germline V gene encodes CDR1 SSHAT and CDR2 FNYEAQ (reference sequence). The CDR3: CASSLNDGSTDTQYF. The CDR3 bases are TGTGCCAGCAGCTTAAATGATGGTAGCACAGATACGCAGTATTTT.

The sample holds one count of this clonotype. V and J are TRBV6-2 or TRBV6-3 and TRBJ2-2; 9 nucleotides agree with TRBD1. The CDR3 has 17 residues. The germline gives CDR1 MNHEY, CDR2 SVGEGT. After removal of 5 bases from V and 6 bases from J, the junction contained 13 bases not matched to a gene. The CDR3 reads CASSPRGGQGFPGELFF. CDR3 in DNA: TGTGCCAGCAGTCCCAGGGGAGGACAGGGGTTCCCCGGGGAGCTGTTTTTT.

The CDR3 loop is CASRRGTGELFF. CDR3 in DNA: TGTGCCAGCAGGCGTGGCACCGGGGAGCTGTTTTTT. This chain joins TRBV25-1 and TRBJ2-2, with D unresolved. In germline, CDR1 is MGHDK, CDR2 SYGVNS. The CDR3 totals 12 residues. The V end was cut by 6 bases, the J end by 4 bases, with 6 bases between. The entire variable domain, with the rest obtained from reference TRBV25-1 and TRBJ2-2, is as follows: EADIYQTPRYLVIGTGKKITLECSQTMGHDKMYWYQQDPGMELHLIHYSYGVNSTEKGDLSSESTVSRIRTEHFPLTLESARPSHTSQYLCASRRGTGELFFGEGSRLTVL.

The rearrangement joins TRBV6-2 or TRBV6-3 to TRBJ1-2; TRBD1 might be the D (5 bases). The germline V gene encodes CDR1 MNHEY and CDR2 SVGEGT. The CDR3 contains 14 residues. The germline V and J ends were trimmed by 5 bases and 6 bases, with 16 bases remaining between them. CDR3 sequence reads: CASSHPPFRDGYTF. The CDR3 DNA reads TGTGCCAGCAGTCATCCCCCTTTCAGGGATGGCTACACCTTC.

The gene calls are TRBV29-1 and TRBJ1-1; a possible D gene is TRBD1 (5 bases). The CDR3 runs 13 residues. Germline values: CDR1 SQVTM, CDR2 ANQGSEA. Between the trimmed V and J ends, which lost 6 bases and 1 base, there was a span of 12 bases. CDR3 bases: TGCAGCGTGTCGGGGCAGCGGAACACTGAAGCTTTCTTT. The encoded protein is CSVSGQRNTEAFF.

The chain combines TRBV5-1 with TRBJ1-2; unclear D gene. The CDR3 sequence is 10 residues long. Per the germline V gene, CDR1 is SGHRS and CDR2 is YFSETQ. Trimming removed 5 bases from V and 10 bases from J, with 9 bases in between. The CDR3 is CASRAMDYTF. CDR3 nucleotide sequence: TGCGCCAGCAGGGCGATGGACTACACCTTC.

J is TRBJ2-3 and V is TRBV7-9; 7 nucleotides line up with TRBD1. Losses at the gene ends were 1 base for V and 0 bases for J; bases not matched to a gene: 4. Per germline, CDR1 SEHNR and CDR2 FQNEAQ (reference sequence). The length of the CDR3 is 16 residues. Here the CDR3 DNA reads TGTGCCAGCAGCTTAGACTTACAGGGGAGCACAGATACGCAGTATTTT. It encodes CASSLDLQGSTDTQYF.

V and J are TRBV19 and TRBJ1-1, with D possibly TRBD1 on 5 matching bases. Trimming took 4 bases from V and 4 from J, leaving 19 bases between them. The length of the CDR3 is 16 residues. The germline CDR1 and CDR2 sequences are LNHDA and SQIVND (reference sequence). The CDR3 is CASSTTTRGGGTEAFF. The CDR3 DNA reads as TGTGCCAGTAGTACAACGACACGGGGGGGAGGCACTGAAGCTTTCTTT. The variable domain in full, with the rest retrieved from reference TRBV19 and TRBJ1-1, is DGGITQSPKYLFRKEGQNVTLSCEQNLNHDAMYWYRQDPGQGLRLIYYSQIVNDFQKGDIAEGYSVSREKKESFPLTVTSAQKNPTAFYLCASSTTTRGGGTEAFFGQGTRLTVV.

The rearrangement joins TRBV18 to TRBJ1-5; D is unresolved. Germline CDR1 reads KGHSH; CDR2 reads LQKENI. Trimming took 3 bases from V and 1 from J, leaving 7 bases between them. The CDR3 loop spans 14 amino acids. For the CDR3, the DNA is TGTGCCAGCTCACCCCTCCAGAGCAATCAGCCCCAGCATTTT. This encodes CASSPLQSNQPQHF.

The rearrangement uses TRBV28 and TRBJ2-7; TRBD2 is a possible D gene (5 bases). This CDR3 contains 13 residues. V shed 6 bases and J shed 7 bases, with 16 bases lying between them. Germline assignment: CDR1 MDHEN and CDR2 SYDVKM. CDR3 residues: CASSIQTPGEQYF. The CDR3 nucleotides are TGTGCCAGCAGCATTCAAACCCCGGGGGAGCAGTACTTC.

The V call is TRBV6-2 or TRBV6-3, the J call TRBJ2-1; 11 bases match TRBD2. The germline V gene encodes CDR1 MNHEY and CDR2 SVGEGT. J lost 9 bases, V lost 6 bases, and 10 bases had no gene match. CDR3 length: 15 amino acids. CDR3 nucleotide sequence: TGTGCCAGCAGAGCGCTCCCCGGGACTAGCGGTGAGCAGTTCTTC. Its translation: CASRALPGTSGEQFF.

V and J are TRBV19 and TRBJ2-3; possibly TRBD2 for D (6 bases). Trimming took 1 base from V and 3 from J, leaving 11 bases between them. The CDR3 extends over 15 amino acids. Germline V gene lookup returns CDR1 LNHDA and CDR2 SQIVND (reference sequence). The chain's CDR3 is CASSIGGGGTDTQYF. The CDR3 DNA sequence: TGTGCCAGTAGTATAGGTGGCGGAGGGACAGATACGCAGTATTTT. Combining the CDR3 with reference TRBV19 and TRBJ2-3 gives the whole variable domain DGGITQSPKYLFRKEGQNVTLSCEQNLNHDAMYWYRQDPGQGLRLIYYSQIVNDFQKGDIAEGYSVSREKKESFPLTVTSAQKNPTAFYLCASSIGGGGTDTQYFGPGTRLTVL.

V is TRBV7-9 and J is TRBJ1-2, with D tentatively TRBD1 (6 bases). Germline values: CDR1 SEHNR, CDR2 FQNEAQ (reference sequence). CDR3 size: 12 residues. V was trimmed by 5 bases and J by 7 bases, leaving 11 bases between them. CDR3 in amino acids: CASSITGFGYTF. The CDR3 DNA reads as TGTGCCAGCAGCATCACAGGGTTTGGCTACACCTTC.

The chain joins TRBV12-3 or TRBV12-4 to TRBJ2-4; 7 bases align to TRBD2. The CDR3 runs to 16 residues. V gave up 2 bases and J gave up 0 bases; unmatched junction bases: 4. The CDR3 sequence is CASSLLADIAKNIQYF. DNA for the CDR3: TGTGCCAGCAGTTTACTAGCGGATATAGCCAAAAACATTCAGTACTTC.

The J gene is TRBJ2-7, the V gene TRBV6-6; 10 positions match TRBD1. V trimming: 2 bases; J trimming: 6 bases; junction bases outside the gene matches: 1. This CDR3 is 13 amino acids long. Germline V lookup: CDR1 MNHNY, CDR2 SVGAGI (reference sequence). CDR3 sequence (DNA): TGTGCCAGCAGTTACGGGGACAGGGGCGAGCAGTACTTC. Protein product: CASSYGDRGEQYF.

The V gene is TRBV29-1, the J gene TRBJ2-7; D unresolved. V was clipped by 4 bases and J by 7 bases, with 17 bases between them. CDR1 and CDR2 (germline): SQVTM, ANQGSEA. The CDR3 extends over 13 amino acids. The CDR3 nucleotides are TGCAGCGTTGGAATTAGGGATGCTTTGGAGCAGTACTTC. Amino acid sequence: CSVGIRDALEQYF.

In this sample, this clonotype turned up once. This chain links TRBV6-2 or TRBV6-3 with TRBJ2-7; D possibly corresponds to TRBD2 (6 bases). CDR1 and CDR2 (germline): MNHEY, SVGEGT. V lost 0 bases, J lost 9 bases, and 9 bases lay in between. CDR3 length equals 12 residues. As DNA, the CDR3 is TGTGCCAGCAGTTACTCGAAGGGACTGCAGTACTTC. Protein product: CASSYSKGLQYF.

This clonotype was counted a single time. J is TRBJ2-7 and V is TRBV7-2; D gene unclear. CDR3 length: 13 amino acids. Germline V gene data show CDR1 as SGHTA and CDR2 as FQGNSA. V lost 5 bases and J lost 2, with 10 bases in between. Written as DNA, the CDR3 is TGTGCCAGCAGCCTACAGATAACCTACGAGCAGTACTTC. It yields the protein CASSLQITYEQYF.

The rearrangement joins TRBV12-3 or TRBV12-4 to TRBJ2-5, with TRBD2 matching 12 bases. The V gene end was trimmed by 5 bases and the J gene end by 4 bases; junction bases not matched to a gene: 11. The CDR3 spans 17 residues. This chain's CDR3 is CASSPPLAGGHRETQYF. DNA of the CDR3: TGTGCCAGCAGTCCGCCCCTAGCGGGAGGGCATCGAGAGACCCAGTACTTC.

The CDR3 DNA sequence: TGCGCCAGCAGCCCATACAGCGGGAGGGCTAACATTCAGTACTTC. Translation gives CASSPYSGRANIQYF. J is TRBJ2-4 and V is TRBV5-1, with 10 positions matching TRBD2. Germline V CDR1 and CDR2: SGHRS, YFSETQ. This CDR3 region has 15 residues. Trimming removed 4 bases from V and 7 bases from J; junction bases left unmatched: 8.

The count of this clonotype is one. The CDR3 spells CSVDETGPPAGTQYF. The CDR3 nucleotides read TGCAGCGTTGACGAGACAGGGCCCCCGGCGGGGACCCAGTACTTC. The chain recombines TRBV29-1 with TRBJ2-5, with TRBD1 matching over 7 bases. The CDR3 totals 15 residues. The V and J ends lost 3 bases and 7 bases, in that order; junction bases with no gene match: 14. Germline V CDR1 and CDR2: SQVTM, ANQGSEA.

The chain links TRBV20-1 to TRBJ2-7; 9 bases agree with TRBD1. The junction had 7 bases not matched to a gene; V was cut back by 6 bases and J by 1 base. The CDR3 has 14 amino acids. CDR1 is DFQATT, CDR2 SNEGSKA, per germline (reference sequence). The CDR3, as DNA: TGCAGTGCCCAGGCGGGACAGGGTTCCTACGAGCAGTACTTC. Protein sequence: CSAQAGQGSYEQYF.

The genes are TRBV30 and TRBJ2-6, with D maybe TRBD1 (5 bases). The CDR3 runs 19 residues. The ends were cut back, 0 bases at V and 0 bases at J, with 18 bases in the middle. The germline CDR1 and CDR2 sequences are GTSNPN and SVGIG (reference sequence). For the CDR3, the DNA is TGTGCCTGGAGTGTAAGGCTAGGGCAGGGTTCCTCTGGGGCCAACGTCCTGACTTTC. Translating it yields CAWSVRLGQGSSGANVLTF.

A word on this clonotype: One end of the junction does not line up with germline, which may come from a read error. The V gene is TRBV4-1, the J gene TRBJ2-2; tentative D call: TRBD2 (5 bases). CDR1 and CDR2 (germline): MGHRA, YSYEKL. This CDR3 is 17 amino acids long. This chain's CDR3 is CASSQSTSALNTGELFF. In DNA, the CDR3 is TGCGCCAGCAGCCAAAGTACGAGCGCACTTAACACCGGGGAGCTTTTTTTT.

V is TRBV5-1 and J is TRBJ2-3, with D perhaps matching TRBD2 (5 bases). The CDR3 runs 15 residues. Trimming took 3 bases from V and 1 from J, leaving 12 bases between them. Germline V gene data show CDR1 as SGHRS and CDR2 as YFSETQ. The CDR3 sequence: CASSSRAVRTDTQYF. CDR3 in DNA: TGCGCCAGCAGCTCGCGGGCGGTTCGCACAGATACGCAGTATTTT.

The V and J genes are TRBV7-8 and TRBJ2-7; D is perhaps TRBD1 (6 bases). The germline CDR1 and CDR2 sequences are SGHVS and FQNEAQ. The CDR3 spans 12 residues. Trimming removed 4 bases at V and 5 bases at J, with 9 bases between. The CDR3 loop is CASSSAGDEQYF. For the CDR3, the DNA is TGTGCCAGCAGCTCAGCAGGGGACGAGCAGTACTTC. Looking up the rest from reference TRBV7-8 and TRBJ2-7 gives the full variable domain: GAGVSQSPRYKVAKRGQDVALRCDPISGHVSLFWYQQALGQGPEFLTYFQNEAQLDKSGLPSDRFFAERPEGSVSTLKIQRTQQEDSAVYLCASSSAGDEQYFGPGTRLTVT.

The genes are TRBV6-2 or TRBV6-3 and TRBJ1-2; a possible D gene is TRBD1 (6 bases). V lost 0 bases and J 8 bases, leaving 16 bases between the germline ends. CDR3 length equals 15 residues. The V gene's germline CDR1 is MNHEY and CDR2 SVGEGT. CDR3 region: CASSYSSQGYTGYTF. CDR3 DNA sequence: TGTGCCAGCAGTTACTCGAGTCAGGGGTATACCGGCTACACCTTC.

This rearrangement joins TRBV5-4 to TRBJ2-1; weak D call: TRBD2 (6 bases). CDR3 length: 17 residues. Trimming took 4 bases from V and 4 from J, leaving 21 bases between them. Per the germline V gene, CDR1 is SGHNT and CDR2 is YYREEE (reference sequence). In nucleotides, the CDR3 is TGTGCCAGCAGCGTGGGGGGTGGCGGGTGGAGTTACAATGAGCAGTTCTTC. Translating gives CASSVGGGGWSYNEQFF.

The gene calls are TRBV9 and TRBJ1-2; D gene unclear. The CDR3 is made up of 14 amino acids. Trimming removed 5 bases from V and 3 bases from J, with 14 bases in between. Germline V CDR1 and CDR2: SGDLS, YYNGEE. As DNA, the CDR3 is TGTGCCAGCAGGGCAGGAGTCTATGACTATGGCTACACCTTC. Translated: CASRAGVYDYGYTF.

The chain carries TRBV28 and TRBJ2-6; the match to TRBD2 covers 8 bases. CDR3 size: 16 residues. CDR1 and CDR2 from the germline V gene are MDHEN and SYDVKM. The V segment lost 7 bases and the J segment 0 bases; nucleotides outside the gene matches: 5. CDR3 residues: CASTPGGFSGANVLTF. In nucleotides, the CDR3 is TGTGCCAGCACCCCGGGGGGGTTCTCTGGGGCCAACGTCCTGACTTTC.

The genes are TRBV24-1 and TRBJ2-2, with D tentatively TRBD2 (5 bases). CDR1 and CDR2 (germline): KGHDR, SFDVKD. The CDR3 length is 15 residues. Between the trimmed V and J ends, which lost 4 bases and 7 bases, there was a span of 15 bases. The CDR3 region has the DNA TGTGCCACCAGTGACAACCAGGAGGTTGGCGGGGAGCTGTTTTTT. Amino acid sequence: CATSDNQEVGGELFF.

The gene calls are TRBV20-1 and TRBJ1-6; D is perhaps TRBD1 (5 bases). V lost 1 base to trimming and J lost 10 bases, with 11 bases between them. CDR3 length: 13 residues. The germline CDR1 and CDR2 sequences are DFQATT and SNEGSKA (reference sequence). In DNA form, the CDR3 reads TGCAGTGCTAGAGTGGCAGGGATGTCACCCCTCCACTTT. Residues: CSARVAGMSPLHF.